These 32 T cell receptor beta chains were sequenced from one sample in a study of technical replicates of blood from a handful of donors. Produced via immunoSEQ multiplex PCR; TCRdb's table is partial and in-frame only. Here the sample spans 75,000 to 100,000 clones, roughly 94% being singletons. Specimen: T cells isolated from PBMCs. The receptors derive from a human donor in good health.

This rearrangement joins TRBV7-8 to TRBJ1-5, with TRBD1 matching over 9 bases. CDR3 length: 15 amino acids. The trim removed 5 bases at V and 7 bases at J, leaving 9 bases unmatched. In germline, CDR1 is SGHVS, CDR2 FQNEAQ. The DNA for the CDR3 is TGTGCCAGCAGCAAAAACAGGGGGCAAGGGCAGCCCCAGCATTTT. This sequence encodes CASSKNRGQGQPQHF.

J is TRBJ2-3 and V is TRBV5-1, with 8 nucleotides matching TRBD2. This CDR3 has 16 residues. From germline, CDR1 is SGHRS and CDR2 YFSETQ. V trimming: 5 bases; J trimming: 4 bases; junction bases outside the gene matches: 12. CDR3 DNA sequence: TGCGCCAGCAGAGACTCCGGGACTAGAGGCGCAGATACGCAGTATTTT. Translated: CASRDSGTRGADTQYF.

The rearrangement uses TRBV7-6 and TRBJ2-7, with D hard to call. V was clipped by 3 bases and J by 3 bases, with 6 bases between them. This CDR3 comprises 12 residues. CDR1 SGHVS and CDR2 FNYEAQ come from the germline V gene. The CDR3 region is CASSLNSYEQYF. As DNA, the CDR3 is TGTGCCAGCAGCTTGAACAGCTACGAGCAGTACTTC.

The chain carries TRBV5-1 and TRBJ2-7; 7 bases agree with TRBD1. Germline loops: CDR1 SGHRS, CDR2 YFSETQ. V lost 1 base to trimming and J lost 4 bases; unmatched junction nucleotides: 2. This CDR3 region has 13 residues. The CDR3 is CASSLRDSYEQYF. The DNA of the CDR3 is TGCGCCAGCAGCTTGAGGGACAGTTACGAGCAGTACTTC.

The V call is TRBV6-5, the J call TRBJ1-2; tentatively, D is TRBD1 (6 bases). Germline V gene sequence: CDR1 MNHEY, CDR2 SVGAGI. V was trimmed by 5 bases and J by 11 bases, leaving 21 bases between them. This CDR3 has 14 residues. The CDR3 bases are TGTGCCAGCAGTGAGACAGGTCGTCTCTTTGGTTACACCTTC. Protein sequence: CASSETGRLFGYTF.

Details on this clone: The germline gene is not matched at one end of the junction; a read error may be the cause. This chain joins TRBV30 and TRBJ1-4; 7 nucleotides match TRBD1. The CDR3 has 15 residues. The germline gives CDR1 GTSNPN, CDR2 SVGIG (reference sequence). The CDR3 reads CVWATGAGTNEKLFF. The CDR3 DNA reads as TGTGTCTGGGCAACAGGGGCGGGAACTAATGAAAAACTGTTTTTT.

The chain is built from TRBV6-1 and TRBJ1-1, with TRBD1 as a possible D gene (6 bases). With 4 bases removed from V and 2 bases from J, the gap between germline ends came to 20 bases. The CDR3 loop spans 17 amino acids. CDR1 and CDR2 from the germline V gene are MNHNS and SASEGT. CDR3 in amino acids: CASSASGRGRSNTEAFF. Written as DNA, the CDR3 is TGTGCCAGCAGTGCGTCCGGCAGGGGCCGGTCAAACACTGAAGCTTTCTTT.

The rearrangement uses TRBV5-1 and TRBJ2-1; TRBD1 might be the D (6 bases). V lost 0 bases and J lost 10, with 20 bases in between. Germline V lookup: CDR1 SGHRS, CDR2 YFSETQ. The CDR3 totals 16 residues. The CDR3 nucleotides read TGCGCCAGCAGCTTGGCCTTAAGGCTTGTGGGGACAGAGCAGTTCTTC. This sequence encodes CASSLALRLVGTEQFF.

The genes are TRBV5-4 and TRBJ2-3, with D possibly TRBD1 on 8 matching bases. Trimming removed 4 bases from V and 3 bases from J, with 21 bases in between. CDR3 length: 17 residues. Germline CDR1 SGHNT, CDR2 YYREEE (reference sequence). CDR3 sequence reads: CASSAGVRGRLTDTQYF. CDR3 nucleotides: TGTGCCAGCAGCGCGGGGGTCAGGGGGCGCCTGACAGATACGCAGTATTTT. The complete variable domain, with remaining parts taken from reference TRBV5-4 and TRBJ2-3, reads ETGVTQSPTHLIKTRGQQVTLRCSSQSGHNTVSWYQQALGQGPQFIFQYYREEENGRGNFPPRFSGLQFPNYSSELNVNALELDDSALYLCASSAGVRGRLTDTQYFGPGTRLTVL.

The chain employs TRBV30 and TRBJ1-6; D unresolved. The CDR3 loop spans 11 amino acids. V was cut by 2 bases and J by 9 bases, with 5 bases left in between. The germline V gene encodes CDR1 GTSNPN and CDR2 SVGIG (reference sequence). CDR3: CAWSRGSPLHF. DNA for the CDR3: TGTGCCTGGAGTCGGGGTTCACCCCTCCACTTT. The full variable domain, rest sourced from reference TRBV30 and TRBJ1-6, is SQTIHQWPATLVQPVGSPLSLECTVEGTSNPNLYWYRQAAGRGLQLLFYSVGIGQISSEVPQNLSASRPQDRQFILSSKKLLLSDSGFYLCAWSRGSPLHFGNGTRLTVT.

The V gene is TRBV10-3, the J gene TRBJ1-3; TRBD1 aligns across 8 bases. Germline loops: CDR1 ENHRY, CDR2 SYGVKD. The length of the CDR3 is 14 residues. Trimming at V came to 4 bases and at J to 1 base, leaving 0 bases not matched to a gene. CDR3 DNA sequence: TGTGCCATCAGTGGGACAGGGTCTGGAAACACCATATATTTT. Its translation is CAISGTGSGNTIYF.

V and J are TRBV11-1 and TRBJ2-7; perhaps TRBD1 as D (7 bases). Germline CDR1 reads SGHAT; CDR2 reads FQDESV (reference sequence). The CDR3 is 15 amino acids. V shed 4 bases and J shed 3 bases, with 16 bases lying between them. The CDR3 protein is CASSSQGGSYYEQYF. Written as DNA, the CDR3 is TGTGCCAGCAGCTCTCAGGGGGGCTCCTACTACGAGCAGTACTTC.

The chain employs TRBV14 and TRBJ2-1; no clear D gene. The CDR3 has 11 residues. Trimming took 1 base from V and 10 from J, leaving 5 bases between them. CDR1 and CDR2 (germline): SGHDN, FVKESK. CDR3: CASSQVREQFF. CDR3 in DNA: TGTGCCAGCAGCCAAGTGCGCGAGCAGTTCTTC. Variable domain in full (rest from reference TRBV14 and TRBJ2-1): EAGVTQFPSHSVIEKGQTVTLRCDPISGHDNLYWYRRVMGKEIKFLLHFVKESKQDESGMPNNRFLAERTGGTYSTLKVQPAELEDSGVYFCASSQVREQFFGPGTRLTVL.

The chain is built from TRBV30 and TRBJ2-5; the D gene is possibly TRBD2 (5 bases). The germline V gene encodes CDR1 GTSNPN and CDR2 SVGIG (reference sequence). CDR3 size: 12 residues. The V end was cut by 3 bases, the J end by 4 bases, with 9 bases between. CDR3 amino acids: CAWSSGRETQYF. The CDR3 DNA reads TGTGCCTGGAGCTCGGGGAGAGAGACCCAGTACTTC. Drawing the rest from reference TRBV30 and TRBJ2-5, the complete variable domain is SQTIHQWPATLVQPVGSPLSLECTVEGTSNPNLYWYRQAAGRGLQLLFYSVGIGQISSEVPQNLSASRPQDRQFILSSKKLLLSDSGFYLCAWSSGRETQYFGPGTRLLVL.

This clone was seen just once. The CDR3 region has the DNA TGTGCCAGCAGCGGGACAGACACTGCAACTAATGAAAAACTGTTTTTT. This gives the protein CASSGTDTATNEKLFF. The V and J genes are TRBV2 and TRBJ1-4, with 7 bases matching TRBD1. This CDR3 region has 16 residues. CDR1 SNHLY and CDR2 FYNNEI come from the germline V gene. V was clipped by 6 bases and J by 0 bases; unmatched bases: 7.

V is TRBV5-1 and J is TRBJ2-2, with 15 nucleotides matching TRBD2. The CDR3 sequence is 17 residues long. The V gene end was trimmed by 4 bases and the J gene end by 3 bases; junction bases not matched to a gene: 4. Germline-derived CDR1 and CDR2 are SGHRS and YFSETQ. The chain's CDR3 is CASSVGLAGGYTGELFF. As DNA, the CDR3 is TGCGCCAGCAGCGTTGGACTAGCGGGAGGGTACACCGGGGAGCTGTTTTTT.

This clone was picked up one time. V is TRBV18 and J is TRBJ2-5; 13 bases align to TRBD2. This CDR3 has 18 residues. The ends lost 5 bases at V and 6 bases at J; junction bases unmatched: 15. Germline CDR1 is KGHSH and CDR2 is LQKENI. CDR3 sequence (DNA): TGTGCCAGCTCATCCCGACTAGCGGGAGGCCCGACAACGCAGACCCAGTACTTC. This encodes CASSSRLAGGPTTQTQYF.

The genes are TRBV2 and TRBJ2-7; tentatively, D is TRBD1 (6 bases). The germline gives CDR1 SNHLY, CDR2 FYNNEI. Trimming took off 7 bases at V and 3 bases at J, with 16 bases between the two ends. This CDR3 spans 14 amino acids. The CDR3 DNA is TGTGCCAGCACCCCCGGGACATCCGGCTACGAGCAGTACTTC. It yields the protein CASTPGTSGYEQYF.

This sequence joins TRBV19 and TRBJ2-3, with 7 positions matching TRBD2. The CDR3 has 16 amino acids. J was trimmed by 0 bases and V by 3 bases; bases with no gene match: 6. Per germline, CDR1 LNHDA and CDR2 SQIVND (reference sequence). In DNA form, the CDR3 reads TGTGCCAGTAGTATCCATCGACTAGCTAGCACAGATACGCAGTATTTT. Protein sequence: CASSIHRLASTDTQYF.

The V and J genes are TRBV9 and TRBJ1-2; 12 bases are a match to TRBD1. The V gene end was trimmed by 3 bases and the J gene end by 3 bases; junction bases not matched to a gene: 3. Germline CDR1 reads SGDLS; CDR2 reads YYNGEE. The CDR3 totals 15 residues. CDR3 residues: CASSGDRGRHYGYTF. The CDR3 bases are TGTGCCAGCAGCGGGGACAGGGGGCGTCACTATGGCTACACCTTC.

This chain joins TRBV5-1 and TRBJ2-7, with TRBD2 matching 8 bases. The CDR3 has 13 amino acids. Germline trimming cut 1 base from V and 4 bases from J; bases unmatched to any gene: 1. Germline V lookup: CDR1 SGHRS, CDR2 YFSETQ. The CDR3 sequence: CASSLTSGYEQYF. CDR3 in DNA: TGCGCCAGCAGCTTGACTAGCGGATACGAGCAGTACTTC. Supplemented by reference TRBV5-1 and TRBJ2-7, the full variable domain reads KAGVTQTPRYLIKTRGQQVTLSCSPISGHRSVSWYQQTPGQGLQFLFEYFSETQRNKGNFPGRFSGRQFSNSRSEMNVSTLELGDSALYLCASSLTSGYEQYFGPGTRLTVT.

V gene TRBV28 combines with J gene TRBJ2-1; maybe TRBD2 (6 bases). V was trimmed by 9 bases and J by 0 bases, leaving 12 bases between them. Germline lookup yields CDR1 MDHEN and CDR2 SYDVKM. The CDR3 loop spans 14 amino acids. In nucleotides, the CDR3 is TGTGCCAGTAACGCGGGGAGCTCCTACAATGAGCAGTTCTTC. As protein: CASNAGSSYNEQFF.

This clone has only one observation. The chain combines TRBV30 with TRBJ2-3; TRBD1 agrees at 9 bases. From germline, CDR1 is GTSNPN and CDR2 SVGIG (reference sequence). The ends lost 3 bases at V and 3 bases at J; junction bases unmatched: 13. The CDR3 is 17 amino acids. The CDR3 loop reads CAWSNYLGQGRTDTQYF. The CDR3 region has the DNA TGTGCCTGGAGCAACTATCTGGGACAGGGTCGAACAGATACGCAGTATTTT.

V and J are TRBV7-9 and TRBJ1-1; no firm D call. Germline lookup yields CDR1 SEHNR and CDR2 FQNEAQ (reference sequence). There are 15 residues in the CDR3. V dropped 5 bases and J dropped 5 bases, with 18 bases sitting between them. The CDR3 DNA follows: TGTGCCAGCAGCCCCCAGGCAGGATCGGGGACTGAAGCTTTCTTT. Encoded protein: CASSPQAGSGTEAFF. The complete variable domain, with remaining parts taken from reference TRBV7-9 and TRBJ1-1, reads DTGVSQNPRHKITKRGQNVTFRCDPISEHNRLYWYRQTLGQGPEFLTYFQNEAQLEKSRLLSDRFSAERPKGSFSTLEIQRTEQGDSAMYLCASSPQAGSGTEAFFGQGTRLTVV.

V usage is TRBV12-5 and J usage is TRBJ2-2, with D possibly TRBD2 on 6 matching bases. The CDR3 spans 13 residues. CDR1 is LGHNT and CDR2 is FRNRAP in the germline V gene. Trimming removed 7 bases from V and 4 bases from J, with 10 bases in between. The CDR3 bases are TGTGCTAGTGCTAGCGAGCCCACCGGGGAGCTGTTTTTT. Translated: CASASEPTGELFF.

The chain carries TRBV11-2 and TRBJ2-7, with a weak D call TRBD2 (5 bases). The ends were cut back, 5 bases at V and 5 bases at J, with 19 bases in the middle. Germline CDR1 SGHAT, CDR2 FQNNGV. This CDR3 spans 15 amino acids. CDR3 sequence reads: CASSGTRAPFHEQYF. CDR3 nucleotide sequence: TGTGCCAGCAGCGGTACTAGGGCCCCCTTCCACGAGCAGTACTTC.

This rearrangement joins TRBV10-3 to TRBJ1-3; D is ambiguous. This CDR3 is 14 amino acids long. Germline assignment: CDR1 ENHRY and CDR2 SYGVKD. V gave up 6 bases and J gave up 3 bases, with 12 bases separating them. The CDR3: CAIRMQGDGNTIYF. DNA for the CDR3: TGTGCCATCAGGATGCAAGGAGATGGAAACACCATATATTTT.

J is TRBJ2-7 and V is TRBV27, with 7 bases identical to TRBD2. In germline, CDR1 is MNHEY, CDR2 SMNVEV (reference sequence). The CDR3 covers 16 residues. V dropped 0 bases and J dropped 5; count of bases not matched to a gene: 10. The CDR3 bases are TGTGCCAGCAGTTTATCCCTCCCGGGGGAGGGGAACGAGCAGTACTTC. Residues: CASSLSLPGEGNEQYF.

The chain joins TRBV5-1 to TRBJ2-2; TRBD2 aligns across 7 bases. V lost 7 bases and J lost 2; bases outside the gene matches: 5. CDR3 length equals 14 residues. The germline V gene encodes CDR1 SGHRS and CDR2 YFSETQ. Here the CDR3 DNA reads TGCGCCAGCCAGAGCGGGGTTAACACCGGGGAGCTGTTTTTT. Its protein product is CASQSGVNTGELFF.

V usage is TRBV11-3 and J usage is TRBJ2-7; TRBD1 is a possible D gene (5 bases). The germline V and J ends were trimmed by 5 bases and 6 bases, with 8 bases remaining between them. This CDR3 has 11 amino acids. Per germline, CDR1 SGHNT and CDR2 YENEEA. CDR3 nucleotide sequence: TGTGCCAGCAGCCTAAGGGGCGAGCAGTACTTC. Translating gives CASSLRGEQYF. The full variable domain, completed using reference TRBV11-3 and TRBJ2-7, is EAGVVQSPRYKIIEKKQPVAFWCNPISGHNTLYWYLQNLGQGPELLIRYENEEAVDDSQLPKDRFSAERLKGVDSTLKIQPAELGDSAVYLCASSLRGEQYFGPGTRLTVT.

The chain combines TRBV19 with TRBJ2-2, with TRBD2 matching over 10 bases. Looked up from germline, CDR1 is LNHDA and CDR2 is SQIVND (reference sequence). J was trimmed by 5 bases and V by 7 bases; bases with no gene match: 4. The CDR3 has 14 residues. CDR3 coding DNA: TGTGCCAGTATGATGACTAGCGGGACCGGGGAGCTGTTTTTT. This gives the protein CASMMTSGTGELFF.

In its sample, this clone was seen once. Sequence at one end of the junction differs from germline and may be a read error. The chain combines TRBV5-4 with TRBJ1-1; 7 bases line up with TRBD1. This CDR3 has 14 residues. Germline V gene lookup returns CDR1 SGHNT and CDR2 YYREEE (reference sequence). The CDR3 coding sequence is TGTGCCAGCAGCCCAAACCGGGACAGCTTAAATCCCATATGG. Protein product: CASSPNRDSLNPIW. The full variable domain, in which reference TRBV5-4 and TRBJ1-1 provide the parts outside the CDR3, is ETGVTQSPTHLIKTRGQQVTLRCSSQSGHNTVSWYQQALGQGPQFIFQYYREEENGRGNFPPRFSGLQFPNYSSELNVNALELDDSALYLCASSPNRDSLNPIWGQGTRLTVV.